The 15 T cell receptor beta chains presented below share a single source sample, sequenced in a study of blood T cell repertoires in COVID-19. Repertoires were generated with immunoSEQ multiplex PCR, while TCRdb's copy carries only in-frame clones and drops some. The sample contains under 100,000 clones, around 81% of which appear only once. Sequencing was done on a sample of peripheral blood. These receptors originate from a woman aged 70-85 years with active or convalescent COVID-19.

This chain uses TRBV6-5 with TRBJ1-5; possibly TRBD1 for D (5 bases). Trimming removed 0 bases at V and 0 bases at J, with 6 bases between. The V gene's germline CDR1 is MNHEY and CDR2 SVGAGI. The CDR3 covers 15 residues. The CDR3 loop reads CASSYSGDSNQPQHF. The CDR3 bases are TGTGCCAGCAGTTACTCAGGGGATAGCAATCAGCCCCAGCATTTT.

The chain has TRBV6-6 and TRBJ1-1, with D uncertain. CDR1 and CDR2 (germline): MNHNY, SVGAGI (reference sequence). CDR3 length: 14 amino acids. The V end was cut by 2 bases, the J end by 5 bases, with 12 bases between. CDR3 amino acids: CASSYTGGVTEAFF. The CDR3 DNA is TGTGCCAGCAGTTACACTGGAGGAGTTACTGAAGCTTTCTTT.

The chain carries TRBV2 and TRBJ1-2; perhaps TRBD1 as D (6 bases). CDR1 and CDR2 from the germline V gene are SNHLY and FYNNEI. The CDR3 runs to 13 residues. V lost 5 bases to trimming and J lost 7 bases, with 14 bases between them. CDR3 loop: CASSSTGPGGYTF. Here the CDR3 DNA reads TGTGCCAGCAGTTCCACAGGGCCCGGTGGCTACACCTTC.

The chain couples TRBV6-6 to TRBJ1-3; the D is unclear. The V and J ends lost 2 bases and 2 bases respectively, with 7 bases between them. The CDR3 runs to 14 residues. Germline V gene sequence: CDR1 MNHNY, CDR2 SVGAGI (reference sequence). CDR3 loop: CASSYGLPGNTIYF. CDR3 nucleotides: TGTGCCAGCAGTTACGGACTCCCTGGAAACACCATATATTTT.

CDR3 in amino acids: CASSTTMNTEAFF. The CDR3 bases are TGTGCCAGCAGCACGACAATGAACACTGAAGCTTTCTTT. The J gene is TRBJ1-1, the V gene TRBV7-7, with no clear D. This CDR3 is 13 amino acids long. Between the trimmed V and J ends, which lost 5 bases and 0 bases, there was a span of 7 bases. The germline V gene has CDR1 SSHAT and CDR2 FNYEAQ (reference sequence). The whole variable domain, remainder taken from reference TRBV7-7 and TRBJ1-1, is GAGVSQSPRYKVTKRGQDVTLRCDPISSHATLYWYQQALGQGPEFLTYFNYEAQPDKSGLPSDRFSAERPEGSISTLTIQRTEQRDSAMYRCASSTTMNTEAFFGQGTRLTVV.

The chain is built from TRBV19 and TRBJ2-2; 8 nucleotides match TRBD1. V lost 6 bases, J lost 4 bases, and 13 bases stayed unmatched. Germline CDR1 is LNHDA and CDR2 is SQIVND (reference sequence). The CDR3 has 17 residues. CDR3 region: CASSQPLRGLPTGELFF. The CDR3 DNA follows: TGTGCCAGTAGCCAACCCCTCAGGGGGCTACCCACCGGGGAGCTGTTTTTT.

This clone was observed a handful of times. J is TRBJ1-6 and V is TRBV7-9; weak D call: TRBD1 (5 bases). The germline CDR1 and CDR2 sequences are SEHNR and FQNEAQ (reference sequence). The CDR3 is 18 amino acids. Trimming shortened V by 2 bases and J by 10 bases, and 24 bases separated the two germline ends. The CDR3 sequence: CASSLLRQLGGAVSPLHF. CDR3 coding DNA: TGTGCCAGCAGCTTACTTCGGCAGTTGGGTGGGGCCGTATCACCCCTCCACTTT. The whole variable domain, remainder taken from reference TRBV7-9 and TRBJ1-6, is DTGVSQNPRHKITKRGQNVTFRCDPISEHNRLYWYRQTLGQGPEFLTYFQNEAQLEKSRLLSDRFSAERPKGSFSTLEIQRTEQGDSAMYLCASSLLRQLGGAVSPLHFGNGTRLTVT.

The chain links TRBV9 to TRBJ2-2, with TRBD1 as a possible D gene (5 bases). CDR3 size: 14 residues. The germline V gene has CDR1 SGDLS and CDR2 YYNGEE. Trimming took 4 bases from V and 0 from J, leaving 7 bases between them. The DNA of the CDR3 is TGTGCCAGCAGCCGGACATCGAACACCGGGGAGCTGTTTTTT. Translation: CASSRTSNTGELFF.

The J gene is TRBJ2-5, the V gene TRBV5-1, with unresolved D. The CDR3 has 14 residues. The germline gives CDR1 SGHRS, CDR2 YFSETQ. Trimming took 0 bases from V and 4 from J, leaving 10 bases between them. Here the CDR3 DNA reads TGCGCCAGCAGCTTGGGACTTACTGCAGAGACCCAGTACTTC. Translating it yields CASSLGLTAETQYF. The full variable domain, completed using reference TRBV5-1 and TRBJ2-5, is KAGVTQTPRYLIKTRGQQVTLSCSPISGHRSVSWYQQTPGQGLQFLFEYFSETQRNKGNFPGRFSGRQFSNSRSEMNVSTLELGDSALYLCASSLGLTAETQYFGPGTRLLVL.

The CDR3: CASSLGGWAGEAFF. The CDR3 DNA is TGTGCCAGCAGTTTGGGGGGGTGGGCTGGGGAAGCTTTCTTT. The chain couples TRBV27 to TRBJ1-1; possible D gene TRBD1, 5 bases. Germline V CDR1 and CDR2: MNHEY, SMNVEV (reference sequence). CDR3 size: 14 residues. Trimming removed 3 bases at V and 8 bases at J, with 16 bases between.

This clone turned up a few times. CDR3 sequence (DNA): TGTGCCAGCAGTAGACAGCGGGGGCCTCAAGAGACCCAGTACTTC. Residues: CASSRQRGPQETQYF. The J gene is TRBJ2-5, the V gene TRBV7-2; 8 bases are shared with TRBD2. The CDR3 has 15 residues. Trimming took 6 bases from V and 2 from J; bases not matched to a gene: 8. CDR1 is SGHTA and CDR2 is FQGNSA in the germline V gene.

The J gene is TRBJ1-6, the V gene TRBV5-6, with a weak D call TRBD1 (5 bases). The CDR3 totals 16 residues. The V end was cut by 3 bases, the J end by 4 bases, with 14 bases between. The V gene's germline CDR1 is SGHDT and CDR2 YYEEEE. Written as DNA, the CDR3 is TGTGCCAGCAGCTCGGGGGATGGGGGATATAATTCACCCCTCCACTTT. Translated: CASSSGDGGYNSPLHF. Filled out from reference TRBV5-6 and TRBJ1-6, the complete variable domain reads DAGVTQSPTHLIKTRGQQVTLRCSPKSGHDTVSWYQQALGQGPQFIFQYYEEEERQRGNFPDRFSGHQFPNYSSELNVNALLLGDSALYLCASSSGDGGYNSPLHFGNGTRLTVT.

V and J are TRBV7-9 and TRBJ1-2; 12 bases align to TRBD1. Germline CDR1 SEHNR, CDR2 FQNEAQ (reference sequence). This CDR3 has 18 amino acids. V was clipped by 4 bases and J by 2 bases; unmatched bases: 11. The chain's CDR3 is CASSSYRDRGQGNYGYTF. The DNA of the CDR3 is TGTGCCAGCAGCTCCTACCGGGACAGGGGGCAAGGCAACTATGGCTACACCTTC.

The V and J genes are TRBV7-9 and TRBJ1-2; D is ambiguous. Trimming stripped 1 base from V and 1 base from J, with 7 bases between. The CDR3 consists of 14 residues. From germline, CDR1 is SEHNR and CDR2 FQNEAQ (reference sequence). The CDR3 here is CASSLGAGNYGYTF. The CDR3 nucleotides read TGTGCCAGCAGCTTAGGGGCGGGTAACTATGGCTACACCTTC.

The V call is TRBV27, the J call TRBJ2-2, with 11 bases aligning to TRBD1. V shed 4 bases and J 0 bases; nucleotides not matched to a gene: 10. CDR3 length equals 19 residues. Germline V lookup: CDR1 MNHEY, CDR2 SMNVEV (reference sequence). The CDR3 protein is CASSSRTDRGPSNTGELFF. The CDR3 DNA reads TGTGCCAGCAGTTCCCGTACGGACAGGGGGCCTTCGAACACCGGGGAGCTGTTTTTT.